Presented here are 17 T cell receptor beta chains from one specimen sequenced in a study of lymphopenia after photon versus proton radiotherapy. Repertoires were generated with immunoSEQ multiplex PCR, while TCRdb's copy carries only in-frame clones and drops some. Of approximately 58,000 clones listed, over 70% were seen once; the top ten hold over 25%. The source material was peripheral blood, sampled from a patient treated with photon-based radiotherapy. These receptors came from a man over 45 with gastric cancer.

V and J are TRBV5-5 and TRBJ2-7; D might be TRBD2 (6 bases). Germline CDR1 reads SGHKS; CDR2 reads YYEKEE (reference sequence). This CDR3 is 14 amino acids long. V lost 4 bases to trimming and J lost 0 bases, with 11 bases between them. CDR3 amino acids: CASSPIGGSYEQYF. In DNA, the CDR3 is TGTGCCAGCAGCCCCATCGGGGGCTCCTACGAGCAGTACTTC.

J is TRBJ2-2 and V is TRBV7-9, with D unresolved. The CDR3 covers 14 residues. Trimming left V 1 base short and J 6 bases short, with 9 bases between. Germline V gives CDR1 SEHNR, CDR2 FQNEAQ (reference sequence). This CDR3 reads CASSLEGQAGELFF. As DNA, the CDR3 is TGTGCCAGCAGCTTAGAAGGGCAGGCCGGGGAGCTGTTTTTT.

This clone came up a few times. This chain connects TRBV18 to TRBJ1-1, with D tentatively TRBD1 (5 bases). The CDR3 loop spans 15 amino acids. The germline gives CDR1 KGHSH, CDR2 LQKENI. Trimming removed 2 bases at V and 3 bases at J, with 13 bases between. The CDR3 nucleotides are TGTGCCAGCTCACCAACTATCAGCAGGGACACTGAAGCTTTCTTT. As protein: CASSPTISRDTEAFF.

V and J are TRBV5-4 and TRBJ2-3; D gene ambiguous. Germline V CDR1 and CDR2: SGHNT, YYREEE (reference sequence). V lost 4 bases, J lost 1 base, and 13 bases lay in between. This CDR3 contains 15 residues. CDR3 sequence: CASSPWAERTDTQYF. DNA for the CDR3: TGTGCCAGCAGCCCCTGGGCGGAACGCACAGATACGCAGTATTTT.

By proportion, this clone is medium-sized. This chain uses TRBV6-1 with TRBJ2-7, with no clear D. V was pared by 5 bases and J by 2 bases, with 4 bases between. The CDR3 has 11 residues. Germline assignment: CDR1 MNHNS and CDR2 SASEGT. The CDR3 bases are TGTGCCAGCAGTCAAACCTACGAGCAGTACTTC. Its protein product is CASSQTYEQYF.

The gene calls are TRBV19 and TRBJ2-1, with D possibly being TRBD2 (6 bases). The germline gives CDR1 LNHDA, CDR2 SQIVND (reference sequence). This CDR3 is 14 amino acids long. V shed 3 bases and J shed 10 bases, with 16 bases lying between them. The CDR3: CASSMGGTPREQFF. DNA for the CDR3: TGTGCCAGTAGTATGGGCGGGACTCCCCGGGAGCAGTTCTTC.

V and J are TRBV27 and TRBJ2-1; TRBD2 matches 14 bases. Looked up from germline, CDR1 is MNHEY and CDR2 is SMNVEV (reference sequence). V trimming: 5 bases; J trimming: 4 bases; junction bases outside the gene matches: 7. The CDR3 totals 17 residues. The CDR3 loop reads CASSVRLAGGEYNEQFF. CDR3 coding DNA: TGTGCCAGCAGTGTTCGACTAGCGGGAGGGGAATACAATGAGCAGTTCTTC.

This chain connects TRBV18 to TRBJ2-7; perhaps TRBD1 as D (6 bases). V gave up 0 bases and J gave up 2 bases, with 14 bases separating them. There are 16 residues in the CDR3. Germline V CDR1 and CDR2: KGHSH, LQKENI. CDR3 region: CASSPPSGRGTYEQYF. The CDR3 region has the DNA TGTGCCAGCTCACCACCTTCTGGCAGGGGCACCTACGAGCAGTACTTC.

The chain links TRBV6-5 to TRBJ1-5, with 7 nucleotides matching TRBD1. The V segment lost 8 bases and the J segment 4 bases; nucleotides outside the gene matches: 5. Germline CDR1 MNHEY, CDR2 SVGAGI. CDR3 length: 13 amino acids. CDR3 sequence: CASADRSNQPQHF. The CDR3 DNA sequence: TGTGCCAGCGCGGACAGGTCGAATCAGCCCCAGCATTTT.

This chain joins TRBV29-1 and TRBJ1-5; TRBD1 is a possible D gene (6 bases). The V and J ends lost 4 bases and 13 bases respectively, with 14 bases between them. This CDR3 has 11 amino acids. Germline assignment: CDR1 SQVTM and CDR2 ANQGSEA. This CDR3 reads CSVGGGQAQHF. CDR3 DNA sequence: TGCAGCGTTGGAGGGGGACAAGCGCAGCATTTT.

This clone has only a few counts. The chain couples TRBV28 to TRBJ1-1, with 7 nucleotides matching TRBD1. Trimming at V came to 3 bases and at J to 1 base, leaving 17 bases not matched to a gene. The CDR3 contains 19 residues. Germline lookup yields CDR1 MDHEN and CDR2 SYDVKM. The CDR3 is CASSFGLQGWVLGNTEAFF. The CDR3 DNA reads TGTGCCAGCAGTTTTGGTCTACAGGGGTGGGTGTTGGGGAACACTGAAGCTTTCTTT.

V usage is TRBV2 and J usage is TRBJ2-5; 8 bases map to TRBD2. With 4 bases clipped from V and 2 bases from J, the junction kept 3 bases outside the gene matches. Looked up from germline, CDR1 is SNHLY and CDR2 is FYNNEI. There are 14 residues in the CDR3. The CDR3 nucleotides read TGTGCCAGCAGTGGCGGGGGGTTACAAGAGACCCAGTACTTC. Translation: CASSGGGLQETQYF.

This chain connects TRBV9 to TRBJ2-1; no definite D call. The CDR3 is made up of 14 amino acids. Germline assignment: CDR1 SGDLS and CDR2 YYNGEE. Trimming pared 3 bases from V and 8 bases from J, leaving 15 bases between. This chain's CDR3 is CASSAPRSSDEQFF. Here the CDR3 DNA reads TGTGCCAGCAGCGCTCCCCGCAGCAGCGATGAGCAGTTCTTC.

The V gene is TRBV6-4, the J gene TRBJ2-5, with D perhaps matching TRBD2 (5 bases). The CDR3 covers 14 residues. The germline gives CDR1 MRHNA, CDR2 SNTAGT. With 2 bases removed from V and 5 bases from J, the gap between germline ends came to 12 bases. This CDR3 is CASSDPGERETQYF. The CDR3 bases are TGTGCCAGCAGTGACCCAGGAGAGCGGGAGACCCAGTACTTC.

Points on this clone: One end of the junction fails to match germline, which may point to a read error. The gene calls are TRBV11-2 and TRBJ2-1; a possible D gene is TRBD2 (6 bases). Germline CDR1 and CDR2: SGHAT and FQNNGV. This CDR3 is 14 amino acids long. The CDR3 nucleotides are TGTGCCAGCAGGTTAGCGGTTGGCTACAATGAGCAGTTCTTC. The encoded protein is CASRLAVGYNEQFF.

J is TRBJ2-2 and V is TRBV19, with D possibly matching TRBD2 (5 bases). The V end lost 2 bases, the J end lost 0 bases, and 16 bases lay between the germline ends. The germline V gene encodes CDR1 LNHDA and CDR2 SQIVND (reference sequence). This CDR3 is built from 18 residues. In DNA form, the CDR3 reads TGTGCCAGTAGTATACTCCTAGCCAACCCGGCGAACACCGGGGAGCTGTTTTTT. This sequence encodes CASSILLANPANTGELFF.

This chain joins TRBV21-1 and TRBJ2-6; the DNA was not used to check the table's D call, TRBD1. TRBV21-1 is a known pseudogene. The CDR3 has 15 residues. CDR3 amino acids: CASSTTGAGANVLTF. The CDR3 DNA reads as TGTGCCAGCAGCACGACAGGGGCTGGGGCCAACGTCCTGACTTTC.